These 7 T cell receptor beta chains were sequenced from one sample in a study of vaccination and CD4 T cells after COVID-19. Treatment meaning: roughly ten-day PBMC culture with coronavirus spike peptide pools or control peptides (ViraFEST assay). These CD4+ T cells came from an unexposed donor, sampled before the COVID-19 pandemic (2011-2018). These receptors' targets are unknown. Researchers used the Oncomine TCR Beta short-read assay to sequence DNA from cultured CD4+ T cells. MiXCR, run by TCRdb on the PCR reads, gives a single entry per CDR3 protein. The data show 5,000 to 7,500 distinct CDR3 sequences, with approximately 50% seen just once and roughly two fifths held by the top ten. Sequencing was performed on CD4+ T cells from blood, cultured in vitro. Source of these receptors: a human donor in good health.

This clonotype was detected only a few times. This chain joins TRBV5-4 and TRBJ1-2; D ambiguous. V shed 4 bases and J shed 9 bases, with 19 bases lying between them. The CDR3 has 14 amino acids. Germline loops: CDR1 SGHNT, CDR2 YYREEE (reference sequence). The CDR3 reads CASSLGPLGSSYTF. CDR3 DNA sequence: TGTGCCAGCAGCCTAGGACCCCTTGGGTCCAGCTACACCTTC.

This rearrangement joins TRBV29-1 to TRBJ2-3; the match to TRBD2 covers 9 bases. The germline V gene encodes CDR1 SQVTM and CDR2 ANQGSEA. Unmatched junction bases numbered 6, after V lost 5 bases and J lost 6 bases. There are 13 residues in the CDR3. This CDR3 reads CSVRAGGGDTQYF. CDR3 coding DNA: TGCAGCGTTCGAGCGGGAGGAGGGGATACGCAGTATTTT.

The rearrangement joins TRBV6-1 to TRBJ1-5; D gene ambiguous. Trimming took 7 bases from V and 2 from J, leaving 6 bases between them. The CDR3 extends over 12 amino acids. Germline lookup yields CDR1 MNHNS and CDR2 SASEGT. The CDR3 is CASMSGNQPQHF. In DNA form, the CDR3 reads TGTGCCAGCATGTCGGGCAATCAGCCCCAGCATTTT.

The CDR3 reads CASSFWGQGIIGELFF. CDR3 in DNA: TGTGCCAGCAGTTTTTGGGGACAGGGTATCATCGGGGAGCTGTTTTTT. This chain uses TRBV6-5 with TRBJ2-2, with 9 bases aligning to TRBD1. V gave up 4 bases and J gave up 7 bases; unmatched junction bases: 10. Germline CDR1 MNHEY, CDR2 SVGAGI. CDR3 length: 16 residues.

This sequence joins TRBV7-9 and TRBJ2-7, with D possibly matching TRBD1 (5 bases). V lost 1 base, J lost 4 bases, and 8 bases lay in between. The CDR3 extends over 13 amino acids. Germline V CDR1 and CDR2: SEHNR, FQNEAQ (reference sequence). Here the CDR3 DNA reads TGTGCCAGCAGCTTAGTGGGGCCGTACGAGCAGTACTTC. This encodes CASSLVGPYEQYF.

The rearrangement uses TRBV20-1 and TRBJ2-7, with D possibly being TRBD2 (6 bases). CDR1 DFQATT and CDR2 SNEGSKA come from the germline V gene (reference sequence). Between the trimmed V and J ends, which lost 4 bases and 6 bases, there was a span of 13 bases. This CDR3 has 12 amino acids. The CDR3 protein is CSAMAREAEQYF. CDR3 sequence (DNA): TGCAGTGCTATGGCCAGGGAGGCCGAGCAGTACTTC.

CDR3 protein: CAAAGSDTQYF. In DNA, the CDR3 is TGTGCGGCAGCAGGGTCAGATACGCAGTATTTT. The chain links TRBV7-9 to TRBJ2-3; D possibly corresponds to TRBD1 (5 bases). The V gene's germline CDR1 is SEHNR and CDR2 FQNEAQ (reference sequence). The CDR3 spans 11 residues. Using reference TRBV7-9 and TRBJ2-3 for the parts outside the CDR3, the full variable domain is DTGVSQNPRHKITKRGQNVTFRCDPISEHNRLYWYRQTLGQGPEFLTYFQNEAQLEKSRLLSDRFSAERPKGSFSTLEIQRTEQGDSAMYLCAAAGSDTQYFGPGTRLTVL.